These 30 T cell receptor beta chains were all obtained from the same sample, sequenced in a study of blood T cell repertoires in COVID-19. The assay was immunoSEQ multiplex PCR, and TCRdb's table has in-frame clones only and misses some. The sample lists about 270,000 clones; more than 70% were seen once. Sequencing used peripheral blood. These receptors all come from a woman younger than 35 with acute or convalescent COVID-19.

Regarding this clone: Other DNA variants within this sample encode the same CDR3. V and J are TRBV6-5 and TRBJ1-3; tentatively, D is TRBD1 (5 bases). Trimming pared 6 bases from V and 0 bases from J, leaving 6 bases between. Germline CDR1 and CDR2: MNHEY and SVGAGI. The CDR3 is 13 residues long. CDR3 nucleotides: TGTGCCAGCAGAAGGGGCTCTGGAAACACCATATATTTT. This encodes CASRRGSGNTIYF.

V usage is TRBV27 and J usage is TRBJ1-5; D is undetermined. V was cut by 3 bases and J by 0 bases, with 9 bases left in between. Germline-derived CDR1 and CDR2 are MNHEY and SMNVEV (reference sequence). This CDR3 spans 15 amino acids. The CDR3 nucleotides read TGTGCCAGCAGTTTTCTGAGTCATAGCAATCAGCCCCAGCATTTT. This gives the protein CASSFLSHSNQPQHF.

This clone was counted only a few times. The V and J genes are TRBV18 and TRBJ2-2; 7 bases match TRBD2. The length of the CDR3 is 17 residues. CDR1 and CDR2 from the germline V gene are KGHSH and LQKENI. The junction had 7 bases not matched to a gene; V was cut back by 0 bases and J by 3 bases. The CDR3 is CASSPPGGTTYTGELFF. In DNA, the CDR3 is TGTGCCAGCTCACCACCTGGGGGGACTACCTACACCGGGGAGCTGTTTTTT.

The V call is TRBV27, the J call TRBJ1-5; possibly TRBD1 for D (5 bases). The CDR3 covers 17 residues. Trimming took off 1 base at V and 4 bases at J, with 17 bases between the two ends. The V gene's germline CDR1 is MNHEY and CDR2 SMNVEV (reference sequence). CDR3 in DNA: TGTGCCAGCAGTTTATGGGGGTCGGGGGAGGTTAATCAGCCCCAGCATTTT. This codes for CASSLWGSGEVNQPQHF.

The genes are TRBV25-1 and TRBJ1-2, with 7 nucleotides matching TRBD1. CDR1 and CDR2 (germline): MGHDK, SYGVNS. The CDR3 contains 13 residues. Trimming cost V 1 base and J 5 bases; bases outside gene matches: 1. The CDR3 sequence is CASSESTGYGYTF. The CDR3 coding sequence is TGTGCCAGCAGTGAATCGACAGGGTATGGCTACACCTTC.

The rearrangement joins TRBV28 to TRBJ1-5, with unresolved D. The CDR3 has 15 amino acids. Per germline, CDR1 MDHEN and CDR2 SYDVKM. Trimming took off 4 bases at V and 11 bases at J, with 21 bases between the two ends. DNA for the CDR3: TGTGCCAGCAGTTCCCCGGCCGGGAGTAGTTCGGCCCAGCATTTT. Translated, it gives CASSSPAGSSSAQHF.

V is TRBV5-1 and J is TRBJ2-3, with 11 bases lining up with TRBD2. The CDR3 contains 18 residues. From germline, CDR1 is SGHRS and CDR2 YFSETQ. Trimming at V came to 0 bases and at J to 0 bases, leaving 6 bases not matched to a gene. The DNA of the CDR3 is TGCGCCAGCAGCTTGGCCGCGACTAGCGGGGATAGCACAGATACGCAGTATTTT. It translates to CASSLAATSGDSTDTQYF.

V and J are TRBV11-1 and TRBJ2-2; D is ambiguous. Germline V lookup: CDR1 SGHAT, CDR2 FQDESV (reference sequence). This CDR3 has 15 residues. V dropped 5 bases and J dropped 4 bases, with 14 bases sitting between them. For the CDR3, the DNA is TGTGCCAGCAGCGGAAGCGCGTCCACCACCGGGGAGCTGTTTTTT. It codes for CASSGSASTTGELFF.

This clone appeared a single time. The CDR3 here is CASSDNNGQLYGYTF. The DNA of the CDR3 is TGTGCCAGCAGTGATAACAACGGACAGTTATATGGCTACACCTTC. V usage is TRBV25-1 and J usage is TRBJ1-2; D may be TRBD1 (6 bases). V shed 3 bases and J shed 5 bases, with 16 bases lying between them. CDR1 and CDR2 (germline): MGHDK, SYGVNS. This CDR3 has 15 amino acids.

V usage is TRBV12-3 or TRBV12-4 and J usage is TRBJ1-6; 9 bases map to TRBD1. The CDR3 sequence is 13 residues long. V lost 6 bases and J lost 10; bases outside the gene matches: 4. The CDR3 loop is CASSGTGRSPLHF. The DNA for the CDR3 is TGTGCCAGCAGCGGGACAGGGAGGTCACCCCTCCACTTT.

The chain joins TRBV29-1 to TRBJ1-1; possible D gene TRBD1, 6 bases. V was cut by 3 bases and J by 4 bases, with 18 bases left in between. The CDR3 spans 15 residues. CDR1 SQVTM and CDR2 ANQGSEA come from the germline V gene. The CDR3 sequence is CSVDPQGVGGTEAFF. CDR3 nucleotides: TGCAGCGTTGACCCCCAGGGCGTAGGGGGCACTGAAGCTTTCTTT.

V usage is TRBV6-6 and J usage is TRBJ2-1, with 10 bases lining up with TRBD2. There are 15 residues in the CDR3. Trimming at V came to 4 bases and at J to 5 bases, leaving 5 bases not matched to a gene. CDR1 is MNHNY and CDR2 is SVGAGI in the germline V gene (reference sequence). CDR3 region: CASSFGLAVNNEQFF. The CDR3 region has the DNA TGTGCCAGCAGTTTTGGACTAGCGGTTAACAATGAGCAGTTCTTC.

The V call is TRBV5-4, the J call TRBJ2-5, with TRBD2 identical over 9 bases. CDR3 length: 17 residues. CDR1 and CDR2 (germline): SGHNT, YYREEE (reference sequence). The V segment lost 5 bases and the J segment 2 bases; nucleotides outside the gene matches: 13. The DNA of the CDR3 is TGTGCCAGCAGTCAGTCGCCCGAGACTAGCGGTCAAGAGACCCAGTACTTC. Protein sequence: CASSQSPETSGQETQYF.

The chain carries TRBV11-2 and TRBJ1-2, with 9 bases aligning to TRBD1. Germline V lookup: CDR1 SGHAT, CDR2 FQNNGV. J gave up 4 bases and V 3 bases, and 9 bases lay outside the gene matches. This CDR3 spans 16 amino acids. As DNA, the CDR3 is TGTGCCAGCAGCTTCCCTGGACAGGGGCCCTTCTATGGCTACACCTTC. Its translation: CASSFPGQGPFYGYTF.

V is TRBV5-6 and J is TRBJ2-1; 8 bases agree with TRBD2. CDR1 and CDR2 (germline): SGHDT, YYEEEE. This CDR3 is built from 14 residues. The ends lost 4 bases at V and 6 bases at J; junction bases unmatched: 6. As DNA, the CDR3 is TGTGCCAGCAGCAGGGGACTAGATGGCAATGAGCAGTTCTTC. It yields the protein CASSRGLDGNEQFF.

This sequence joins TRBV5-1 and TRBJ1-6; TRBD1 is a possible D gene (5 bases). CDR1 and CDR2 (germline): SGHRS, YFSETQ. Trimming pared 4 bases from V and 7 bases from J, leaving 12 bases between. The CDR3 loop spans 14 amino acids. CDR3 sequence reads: CASSEGLQNSPLHF. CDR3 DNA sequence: TGCGCCAGCAGCGAGGGACTTCAGAATTCACCCCTCCACTTT. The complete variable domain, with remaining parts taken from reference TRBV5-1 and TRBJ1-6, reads KAGVTQTPRYLIKTRGQQVTLSCSPISGHRSVSWYQQTPGQGLQFLFEYFSETQRNKGNFPGRFSGRQFSNSRSEMNVSTLELGDSALYLCASSEGLQNSPLHFGNGTRLTVT.

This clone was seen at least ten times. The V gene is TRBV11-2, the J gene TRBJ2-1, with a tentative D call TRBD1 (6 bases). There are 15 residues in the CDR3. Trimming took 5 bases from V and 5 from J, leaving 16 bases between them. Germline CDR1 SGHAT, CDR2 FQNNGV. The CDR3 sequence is CASSTRTALNNEQFF. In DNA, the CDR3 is TGTGCCAGCAGCACCCGGACAGCTTTGAACAATGAGCAGTTCTTC.

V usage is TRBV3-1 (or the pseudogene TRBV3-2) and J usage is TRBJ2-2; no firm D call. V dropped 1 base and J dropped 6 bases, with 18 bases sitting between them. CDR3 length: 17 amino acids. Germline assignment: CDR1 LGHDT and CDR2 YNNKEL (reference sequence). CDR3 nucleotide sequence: TGTGCCAGCAGCCAAGGGCCAGTAATGTATGTTCCCGGGGAGCTGTTTTTT. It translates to CASSQGPVMYVPGELFF.

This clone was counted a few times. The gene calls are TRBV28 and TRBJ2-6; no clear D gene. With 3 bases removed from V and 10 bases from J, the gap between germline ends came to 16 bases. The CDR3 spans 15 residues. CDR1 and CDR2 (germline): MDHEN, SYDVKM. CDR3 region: CASSFGTTTQNVLTF. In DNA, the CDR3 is TGTGCCAGCAGTTTTGGCACAACTACCCAAAACGTCCTGACTTTC.

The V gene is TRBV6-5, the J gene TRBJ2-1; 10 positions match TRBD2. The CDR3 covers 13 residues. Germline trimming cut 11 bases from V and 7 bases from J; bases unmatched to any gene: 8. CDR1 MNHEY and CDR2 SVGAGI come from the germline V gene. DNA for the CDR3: TGTGCCGCTAGCGGGAGTGTAAGAAATGAGCAGTTCTTC. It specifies CAASGSVRNEQFF.

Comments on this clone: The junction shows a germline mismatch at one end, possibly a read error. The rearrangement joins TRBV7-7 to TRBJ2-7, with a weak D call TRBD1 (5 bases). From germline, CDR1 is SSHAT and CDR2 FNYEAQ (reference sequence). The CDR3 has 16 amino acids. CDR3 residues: CASSLARTRPPYEQYF. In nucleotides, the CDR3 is TGTGCTAGCAGCTTAGCCCGGACAAGGCCGCCCTACGAGCAGTACTTC.

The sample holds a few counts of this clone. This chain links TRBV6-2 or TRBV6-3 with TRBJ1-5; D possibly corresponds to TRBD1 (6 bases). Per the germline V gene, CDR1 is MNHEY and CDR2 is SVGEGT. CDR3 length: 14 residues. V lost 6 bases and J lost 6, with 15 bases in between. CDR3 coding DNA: TGTGCCAGCAGCGACCCAGGGGTAGTTCAGCCCCAGCATTTT. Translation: CASSDPGVVQPQHF.

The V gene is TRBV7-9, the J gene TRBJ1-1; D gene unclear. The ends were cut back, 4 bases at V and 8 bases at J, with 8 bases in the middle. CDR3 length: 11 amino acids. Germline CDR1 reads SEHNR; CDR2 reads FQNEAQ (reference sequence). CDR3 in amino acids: CASSSRGEAFF. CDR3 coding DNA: TGTGCCAGCAGCTCCCGGGGAGAAGCTTTCTTT. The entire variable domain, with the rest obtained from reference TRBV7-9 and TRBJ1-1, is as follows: DTGVSQNPRHKITKRGQNVTFRCDPISEHNRLYWYRQTLGQGPEFLTYFQNEAQLEKSRLLSDRFSAERPKGSFSTLEIQRTEQGDSAMYLCASSSRGEAFFGQGTRLTVV.

This CDR3 reads CSVAMNTEAFF. The CDR3 DNA is TGCAGCGTCGCTATGAACACTGAAGCTTTCTTT. This chain connects TRBV29-1 to TRBJ1-1; D is ambiguous. The CDR3 runs to 11 residues. V dropped 6 bases and J dropped 0 bases, with 5 bases sitting between them. Germline CDR1 and CDR2: SQVTM and ANQGSEA.

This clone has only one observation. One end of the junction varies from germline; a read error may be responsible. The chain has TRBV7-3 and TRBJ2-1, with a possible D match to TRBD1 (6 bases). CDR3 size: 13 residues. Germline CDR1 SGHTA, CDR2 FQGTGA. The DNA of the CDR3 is TGTGCCAGCAGCCTAACCCCAGGGGATGAGCAGTTCTTC. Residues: CASSLTPGDEQFF.

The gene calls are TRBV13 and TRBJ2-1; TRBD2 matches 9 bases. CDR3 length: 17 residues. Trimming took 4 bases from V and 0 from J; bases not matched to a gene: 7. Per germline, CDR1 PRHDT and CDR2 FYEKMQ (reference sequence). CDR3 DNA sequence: TGTGCCAGCAGCTCCCCGGTTAGCGGGAGCTCCTACAATGAGCAGTTCTTC. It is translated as CASSSPVSGSSYNEQFF.

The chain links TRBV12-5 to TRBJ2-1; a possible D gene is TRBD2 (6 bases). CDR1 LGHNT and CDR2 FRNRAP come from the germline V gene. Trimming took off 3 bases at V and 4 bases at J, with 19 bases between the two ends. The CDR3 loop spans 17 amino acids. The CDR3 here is CASGLRFSLARYNEQFF. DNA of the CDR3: TGTGCTAGTGGTTTAAGGTTCTCTCTAGCGAGATACAATGAGCAGTTCTTC.

CDR3 amino acids: CASSFRGIGQNIQYF. Here the CDR3 DNA reads TGTGCCAGCAGTTTCAGGGGAATCGGGCAAAACATTCAGTACTTC. V gene TRBV28 combines with J gene TRBJ2-4; possibly TRBD1 for D (6 bases). CDR3 size: 15 residues. Germline CDR1 and CDR2: MDHEN and SYDVKM. The ends were cut back, 3 bases at V and 5 bases at J, with 14 bases in the middle.

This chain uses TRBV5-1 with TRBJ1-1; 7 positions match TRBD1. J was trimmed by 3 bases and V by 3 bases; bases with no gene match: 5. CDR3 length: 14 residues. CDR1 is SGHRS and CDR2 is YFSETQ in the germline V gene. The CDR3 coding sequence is TGCGCCAGCAGCTACAGGGGAGGCGACACTGAAGCTTTCTTT. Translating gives CASSYRGGDTEAFF.

CDR3 coding DNA: TGTGCCTGGAGTGTATCCAACTCCTACGAGCAGTACTTC. It is translated as CAWSVSNSYEQYF. This rearrangement joins TRBV30 to TRBJ2-7; D unresolved. This CDR3 comprises 13 residues. V lost 0 bases and J 0 bases, leaving 6 bases between the germline ends. Germline assignment: CDR1 GTSNPN and CDR2 SVGIG (reference sequence).